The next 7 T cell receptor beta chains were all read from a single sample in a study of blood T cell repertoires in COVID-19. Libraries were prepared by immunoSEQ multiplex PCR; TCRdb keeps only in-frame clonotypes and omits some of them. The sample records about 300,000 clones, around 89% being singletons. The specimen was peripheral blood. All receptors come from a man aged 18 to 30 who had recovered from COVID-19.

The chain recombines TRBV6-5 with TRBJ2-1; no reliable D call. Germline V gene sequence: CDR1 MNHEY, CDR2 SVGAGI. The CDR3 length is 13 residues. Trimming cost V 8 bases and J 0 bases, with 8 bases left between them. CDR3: CASGTSSYNEQFF. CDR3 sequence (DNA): TGTGCCAGCGGTACAAGCTCCTACAATGAGCAGTTCTTC.

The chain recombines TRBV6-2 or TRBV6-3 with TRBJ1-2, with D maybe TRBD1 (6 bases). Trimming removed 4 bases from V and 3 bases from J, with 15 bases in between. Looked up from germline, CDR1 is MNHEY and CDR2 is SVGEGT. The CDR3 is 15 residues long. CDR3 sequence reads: CASSSAYRDYYGYTF. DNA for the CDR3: TGTGCCAGCAGTTCCGCGTACAGGGATTACTATGGCTACACCTTC.

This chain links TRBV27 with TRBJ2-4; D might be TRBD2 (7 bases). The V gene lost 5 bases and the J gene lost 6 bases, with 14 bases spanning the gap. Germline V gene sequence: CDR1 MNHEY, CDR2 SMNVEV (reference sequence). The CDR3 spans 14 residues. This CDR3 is CASSRGGIGNIQYF. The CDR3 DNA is TGTGCCAGCAGTAGGGGGGGGATCGGAAACATTCAGTACTTC.

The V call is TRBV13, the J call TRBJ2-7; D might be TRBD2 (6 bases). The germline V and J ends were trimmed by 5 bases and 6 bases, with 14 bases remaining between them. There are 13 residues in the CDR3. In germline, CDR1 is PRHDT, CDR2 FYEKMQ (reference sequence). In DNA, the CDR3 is TGTGCCAGCAGCCCAACGGGGGTCAGCGAGCAGTACTTC. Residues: CASSPTGVSEQYF.

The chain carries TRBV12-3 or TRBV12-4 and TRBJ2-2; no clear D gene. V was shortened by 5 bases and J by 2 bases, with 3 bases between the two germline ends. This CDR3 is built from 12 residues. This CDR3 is CASSHNTGELFF. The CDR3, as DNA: TGTGCCAGCAGTCATAACACCGGGGAGCTGTTTTTT.

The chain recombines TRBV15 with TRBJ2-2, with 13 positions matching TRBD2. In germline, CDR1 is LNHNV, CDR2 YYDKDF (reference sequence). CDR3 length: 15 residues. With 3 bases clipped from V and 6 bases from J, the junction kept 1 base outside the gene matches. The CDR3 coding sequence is TGTGCCACCAGCAGTGGACTAGCGGGAGCCGGGGAGCTGTTTTTT. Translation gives CATSSGLAGAGELFF.

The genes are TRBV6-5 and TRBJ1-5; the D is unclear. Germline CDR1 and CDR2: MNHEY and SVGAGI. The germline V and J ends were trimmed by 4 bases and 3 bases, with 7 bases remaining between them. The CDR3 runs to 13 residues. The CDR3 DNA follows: TGTGCCAGCAGTTCGCGCGACAATCAGCCCCAGCATTTT. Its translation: CASSSRDNQPQHF.